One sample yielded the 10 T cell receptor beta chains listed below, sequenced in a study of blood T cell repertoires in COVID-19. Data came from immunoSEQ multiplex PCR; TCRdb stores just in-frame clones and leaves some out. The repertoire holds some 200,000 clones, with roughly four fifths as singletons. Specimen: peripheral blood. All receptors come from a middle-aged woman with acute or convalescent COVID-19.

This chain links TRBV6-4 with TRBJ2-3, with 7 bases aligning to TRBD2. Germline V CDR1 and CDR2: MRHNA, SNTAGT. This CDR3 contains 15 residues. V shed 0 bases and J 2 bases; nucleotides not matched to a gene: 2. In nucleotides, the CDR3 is TGTGCCAGCAGTGACTCGAGCGGGGCCACAGATACGCAGTATTTT. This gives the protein CASSDSSGATDTQYF.

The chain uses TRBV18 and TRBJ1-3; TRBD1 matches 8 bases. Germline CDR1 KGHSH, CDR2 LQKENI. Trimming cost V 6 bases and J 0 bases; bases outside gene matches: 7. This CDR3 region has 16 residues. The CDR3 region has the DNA TGTGCCAGCTCGCTCGGACAGGGAGGCTCTGGAAACACCATATATTTT. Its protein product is CASSLGQGGSGNTIYF.

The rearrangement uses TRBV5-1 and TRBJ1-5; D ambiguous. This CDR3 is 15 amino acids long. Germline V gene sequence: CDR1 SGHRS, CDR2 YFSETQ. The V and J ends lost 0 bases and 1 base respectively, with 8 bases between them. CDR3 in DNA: TGCGCCAGCAGCTTGGGGGAGTTGAGCAATCAGCCCCAGCATTTT. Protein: CASSLGELSNQPQHF. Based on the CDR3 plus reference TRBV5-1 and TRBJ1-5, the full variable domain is KAGVTQTPRYLIKTRGQQVTLSCSPISGHRSVSWYQQTPGQGLQFLFEYFSETQRNKGNFPGRFSGRQFSNSRSEMNVSTLELGDSALYLCASSLGELSNQPQHFGDGTRLSIL.

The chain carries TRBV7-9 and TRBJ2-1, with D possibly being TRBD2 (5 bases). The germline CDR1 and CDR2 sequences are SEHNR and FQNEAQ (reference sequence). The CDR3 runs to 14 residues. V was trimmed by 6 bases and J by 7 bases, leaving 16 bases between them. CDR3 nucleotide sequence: TGTGCCAGCAGTCCAAACGGGGTTTGGAATGAGCAGTTCTTC. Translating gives CASSPNGVWNEQFF.

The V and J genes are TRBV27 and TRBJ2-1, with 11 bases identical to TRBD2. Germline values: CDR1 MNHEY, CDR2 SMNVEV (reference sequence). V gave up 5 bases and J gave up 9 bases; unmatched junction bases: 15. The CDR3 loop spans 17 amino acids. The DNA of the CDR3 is TGTGCCAGCAGTACCCACACCGCAGGACTAGCGGGTACTGAGCAGTTCTTC. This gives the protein CASSTHTAGLAGTEQFF.

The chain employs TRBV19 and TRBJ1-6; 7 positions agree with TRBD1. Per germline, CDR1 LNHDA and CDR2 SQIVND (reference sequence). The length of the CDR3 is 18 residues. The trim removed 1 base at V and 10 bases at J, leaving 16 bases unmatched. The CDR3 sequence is CASSIAVSWTGEGSPLHF. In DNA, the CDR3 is TGTGCCAGTAGTATAGCAGTCTCATGGACAGGTGAAGGATCACCCCTCCACTTT.

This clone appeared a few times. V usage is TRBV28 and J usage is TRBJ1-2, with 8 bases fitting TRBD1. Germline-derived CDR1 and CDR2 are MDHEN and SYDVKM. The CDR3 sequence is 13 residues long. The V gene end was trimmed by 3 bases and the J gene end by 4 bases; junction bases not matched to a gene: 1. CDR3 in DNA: TGTGCCAGCAGTTTGACAGGGGCCTATGGCTACACCTTC. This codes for CASSLTGAYGYTF.

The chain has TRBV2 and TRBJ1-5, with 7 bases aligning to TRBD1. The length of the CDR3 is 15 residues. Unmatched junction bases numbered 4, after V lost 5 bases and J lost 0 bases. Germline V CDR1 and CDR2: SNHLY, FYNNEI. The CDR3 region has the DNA TGTGCCAGCAGTCGCACAGGGGCTAGCAATCAGCCCCAGCATTTT. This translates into CASSRTGASNQPQHF.

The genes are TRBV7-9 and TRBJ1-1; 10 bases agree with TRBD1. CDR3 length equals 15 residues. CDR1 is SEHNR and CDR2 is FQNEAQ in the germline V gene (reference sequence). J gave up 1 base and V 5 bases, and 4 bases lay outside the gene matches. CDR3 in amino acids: CASSPRDRGNTEAFF. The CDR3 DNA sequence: TGTGCCAGCAGCCCGAGGGACAGGGGGAACACTGAAGCTTTCTTT.

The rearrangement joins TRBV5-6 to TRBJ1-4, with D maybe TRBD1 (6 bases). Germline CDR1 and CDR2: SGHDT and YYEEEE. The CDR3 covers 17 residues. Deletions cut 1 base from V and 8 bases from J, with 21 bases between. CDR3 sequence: CASSLREGQPMGEKLFF. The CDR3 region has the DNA TGTGCCAGCAGCTTGCGGGAGGGACAACCCATGGGGGAAAAACTGTTTTTT. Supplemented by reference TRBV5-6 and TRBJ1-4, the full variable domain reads DAGVTQSPTHLIKTRGQQVTLRCSPKSGHDTVSWYQQALGQGPQFIFQYYEEEERQRGNFPDRFSGHQFPNYSSELNVNALLLGDSALYLCASSLREGQPMGEKLFFGSGTQLSVL.